This T cell receptor (beta chain) was profiled in a study of response to subunit inactivated influenza vaccine. TCRdb re-derived calls from the RT-PCR reads in MiXCR, one entry per CDR3 protein. Among hundreds of thousands of distinct CDR3 sequences listed, approximately 14% were seen once. CDR3 size: 15 residues. J gave up 2 bases and V 5 bases, and 9 bases lay outside the gene matches. Sequences were derived from PBMCs from blood, sampled 14 to 15 days before vaccination. The V gene is TRBV12-3 or TRBV12-4, the J gene TRBJ2-7, with 7 bases that match TRBD2. This clonotype was sampled from a man aged 45-65 years who received an inactivated influenza vaccine. CDR3 amino acids: CASSPKSSGAYEQYF. The CDR3 bases are TGTGCCAGCAGTCCCAAATCTAGCGGAGCCTACGAGCAGTACTTC.